This TCR beta chain was documented in a study of blood T cell repertoires in COVID-19. The wider study: Sites across the United States, Italy and Spain contributed samples from acute and convalescent COVID-19. T cells, B-cell-depleted T cells, or PBMCs provided the cDNA or gDNA that served as material.

Per the authors' pipeline: Amplification with reference gene primers provided the estimates of nucleated cell counts. Profiling relied on immunoSEQ multiplex PCR, and the TCRdb table lists in-frame clones only, not all of them. For V, J and clone size, that table is used; D and trimming come from the DNA. Counted here are about 230,000 clones, roughly 82% occurring once; the ten biggest clones make up around 2.5%. Germline V gene lookup returns CDR1 WSHSY and CDR2 SAAADI. V lost 4 bases, J lost 1 base, and 2 bases stayed unmatched. The CDR3 is made up of 14 amino acids. The chain employs TRBV10-2 and TRBJ2-3; 7 nucleotides agree with TRBD2. This TCR came from a middle-aged man who had recovered from COVID-19. What was sequenced was peripheral blood. For the CDR3, the DNA is TGCGCCAGCAGTGTCCGGGGGGGCACAGATACGCAGTATTTT. This encodes CASSVRGGTDTQYF.